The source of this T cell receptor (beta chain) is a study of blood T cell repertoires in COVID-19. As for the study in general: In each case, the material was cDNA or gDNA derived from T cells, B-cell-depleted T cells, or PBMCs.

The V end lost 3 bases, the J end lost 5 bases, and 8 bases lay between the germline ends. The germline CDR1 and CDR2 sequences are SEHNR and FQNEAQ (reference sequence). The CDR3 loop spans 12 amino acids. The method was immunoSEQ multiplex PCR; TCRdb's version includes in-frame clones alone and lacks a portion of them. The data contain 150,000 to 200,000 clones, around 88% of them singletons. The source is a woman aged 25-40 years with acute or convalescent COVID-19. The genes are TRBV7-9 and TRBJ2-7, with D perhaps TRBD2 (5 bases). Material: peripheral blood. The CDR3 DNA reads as TGTGCCAGCAGCTTCGTCGGGGACGAGCAGTACTTC. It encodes CASSFVGDEQYF.